A single T cell receptor beta chain is shown here with its context. Antigen: not known. This entry belongs to a study of T-cell reconstitution after alpha-beta-depleted transplantation in children. The germline V gene encodes CDR1 SQVTM and CDR2 ANQGSEA. Trimming took off 7 bases at V and 2 bases at J, with 11 bases between the two ends. The CDR3 is made up of 12 amino acids. General study points: At one year after transplant, newly produced T cells mostly accounted for T-cell counts and diversity. Recipient T cells and thymic progenitors that survived were the source of the high TCRbeta diversity seen at day 60 in some patients. Reported findings indicate that, about two months after transplant, alpha-beta T cells came from several hundred expanded clones, which were derived from non-depleted graft cells.

Preparation of the TCRbeta library was carried out with unique molecular identifiers. Via MiXCR, TCRdb re-called the PCR reads, giving one row per CDR3 protein. The profile shows 350,000 to 500,000 distinct CDR3 sequences, approximately 42% of them singletons. J is TRBJ2-5 and V is TRBV29-1; D unclear. The clonotype was recovered from a girl aged 2 to 9 with aplastic anemia, due to receive a stem cell transplant. Sample: PBMCs, taken before TCRalphabeta/CD19-depleted stem cell transplant. This chain's CDR3 is CSAGRIQETQYF. The CDR3 bases are TGCAGCGCCGGACGAATACAAGAGACCCAGTACTTC.